Below are 30 T cell receptor beta chains sequenced from a single sample in a study of blood T cells in healthy people across ages. A second PCR, run for roughly 7 to 11 cycles, used a sample-barcoded 5' primer plus a J-beta primer mix. Each CDR3 protein is one row after TCRdb ran MiXCR on the 5' RACE reads. Of more than 650,000 distinct CDR3 sequences in the sample, over 20% are singletons; the top ten hold around a fifth. Sequencing was carried out using blood. Receptors originate from a man aged 65-85 years in good health.

The chain combines TRBV14 with TRBJ1-2; perhaps TRBD1 as D (5 bases). The CDR3 contains 14 residues. Between the trimmed V and J ends, which lost 4 bases and 8 bases, there was a span of 17 bases. Germline V gives CDR1 SGHDN, CDR2 FVKESK. CDR3 in DNA: TGTGCCAGCAGCCCGGCGGCCAGGGCGAGAGGCTACACCTTC. The encoded protein is CASSPAARARGYTF.

This chain's CDR3 is CASSFSGPFEKLFF. The CDR3 nucleotides read TGTGCCAGCAGTTTTTCCGGACCTTTTGAAAAACTGTTTTTT. The rearrangement uses TRBV12-3 or TRBV12-4 and TRBJ1-4; D unclear. With 3 bases removed from V and 7 bases from J, the gap between germline ends came to 12 bases. The CDR3 runs 14 residues.

The gene calls are TRBV19 and TRBJ2-3, with 13 bases identical to TRBD2. This CDR3 is 17 amino acids long. The trim removed 5 bases at V and 3 bases at J, leaving 8 bases unmatched. Germline V gene sequence: CDR1 LNHDA, CDR2 SQIVND (reference sequence). The CDR3 coding sequence is TGTGCCAGTAGTCCGGGACTAGCGGGATTTTTGACAGATACGCAGTATTTT. Translation gives CASSPGLAGFLTDTQYF.

The chain employs TRBV12-3 or TRBV12-4 and TRBJ2-7; 7 bases are shared with TRBD1. The J call may be incorrect, as the DNA end agrees better with TRBJ2-5. This CDR3 is 16 amino acids long. Written as DNA, the CDR3 is TGTGCCAGCAGATCCAAGGGGCATACAGGGGAAGAGACCCAGTACTTC. It encodes CASRSKGHTGEETQYF.

In this sample, this clonotype turned up a few times. This chain uses TRBV10-3 with TRBJ1-1; D not resolved. CDR3 length equals 12 residues. Germline lookup yields CDR1 ENHRY and CDR2 SYGVKD. The ends were cut back, 2 bases at V and 2 bases at J, with 3 bases in the middle. CDR3 amino acids: CAISERNTEAFF. The CDR3 nucleotides read TGTGCCATCAGTGAGCGTAACACTGAAGCTTTCTTT.

This clonotype was seen more than once but under ten times. The CDR3 spells CASSPRDGTYYEQYV. The CDR3 nucleotides are TGTGCCAGCTCACCCCGGGACGGGACTTACTACGAGCAGTACGTC. J is TRBJ2-7 and V is TRBV18; D may be TRBD2 (6 bases). CDR3 length: 15 amino acids. The germline V gene encodes CDR1 KGHSH and CDR2 LQKENI. V lost 3 bases to trimming and J lost 3 bases, with 15 bases between them.

This clonotype was observed a few times. The chain couples TRBV18 to TRBJ2-3; D not certain. Germline V gene sequence: CDR1 KGHSH, CDR2 LQKENI. The CDR3 runs to 17 residues. Trimming removed 3 bases from V and 2 bases from J, with 18 bases in between. CDR3 in DNA: TGTGCCAGCTCACCCCCCATTGGTGACACCTACACAGATACGCAGTATTTT. Translated, it gives CASSPPIGDTYTDTQYF.

This rearrangement joins TRBV20-1 to TRBJ1-1; TRBD1 is a possible D gene (5 bases). The ends were cut back, 5 bases at V and 0 bases at J, with 10 bases in the middle. The CDR3 is 13 amino acids. CDR1 is DFQATT, CDR2 SNEGSKA, per germline (reference sequence). The CDR3 is CSAPRVVNTEAFF. CDR3 nucleotide sequence: TGCAGTGCTCCCAGGGTGGTGAACACTGAAGCTTTCTTT.

The V and J genes are TRBV13 and TRBJ2-3, with TRBD2 as a possible D gene (5 bases). The V end lost 3 bases, the J end lost 1 base, and 14 bases lay between the germline ends. Germline CDR1 and CDR2: PRHDT and FYEKMQ (reference sequence). CDR3 length equals 16 residues. The DNA for the CDR3 is TGTGCCAGCAGCTTCGGACTGATCGAGGGCACAGATACGCAGTATTTT. It specifies CASSFGLIEGTDTQYF.

The chain links TRBV5-6 to TRBJ1-1; D gene unclear. Between the trimmed V and J ends, which lost 6 bases and 2 bases, there was a span of 17 bases. This CDR3 has 15 residues. The germline V gene has CDR1 SGHDT and CDR2 YYEEEE. This CDR3 reads CASTPILRRNTEAFF. In DNA form, the CDR3 reads TGTGCCAGCACCCCGATTCTCAGGAGAAACACTGAAGCTTTCTTT.

Comments on this clonotype: A single base separates this from a much larger clone, so it may be a read error. V is TRBV7-8 and J is TRBJ2-3, with 7 bases that match TRBD1. The J call may not be correct, given that the DNA end is closer to TRBJ1-5. The germline CDR1 and CDR2 sequences are SGHVS and FQNEAQ. The CDR3 sequence is 13 residues long. The DNA of the CDR3 is TGTGCCAGCAGCTTTAGGGGGACAGATACGCAGCATTTT. Translating it yields CASSFRGTDTQHF.

The chain combines TRBV7-6 with TRBJ2-3; maybe TRBD2 (6 bases). The CDR3 covers 15 residues. The V end was cut by 1 base, the J end by 3 bases, with 11 bases between. Per the germline V gene, CDR1 is SGHVS and CDR2 is FNYEAQ. The CDR3 here is CASSLEAGTTDTQYF. DNA of the CDR3: TGTGCCAGCAGCTTAGAGGCGGGGACGACAGATACGCAGTATTTT.

This chain uses TRBV28 with TRBJ2-5; 10 nucleotides agree with TRBD2. With 7 bases clipped from V and 2 bases from J, the junction kept 7 bases outside the gene matches. The CDR3 is 15 residues long. In germline, CDR1 is MDHEN, CDR2 SYDVKM. The CDR3 nucleotides read TGTGCCAGCAAACTAAGACTAGCGGGTCAAGAGACCCAGTACTTC. Translated: CASKLRLAGQETQYF.

This clonotype turned up a few times. V usage is TRBV7-2 and J usage is TRBJ1-1, with TRBD1 as a possible D gene (6 bases). V lost 1 base and J lost 8, with 11 bases in between. CDR3 length: 13 residues. Germline V CDR1 and CDR2: SGHTA, FQGNSA. CDR3 residues: CASSLGGGPEAFF. CDR3 DNA: TGTGCCAGCAGCTTAGGCGGGGGCCCCGAAGCTTTCTTT.

This clonotype was seen a few times. Germline is not matched at one junction end, which may reflect a read error. V and J are TRBV13 and TRBJ2-3; 8 bases match TRBD2. CDR3 length: 16 residues. Germline V gives CDR1 PRHDT, CDR2 FYEKMQ (reference sequence). The CDR3: CASSIGRGESTDAQYF. The CDR3 region has the DNA TGTGCCAGCAGCATCGGGCGGGGGGAGAGCACAGATGCGCAGTATTTT.

This chain joins TRBV28 and TRBJ1-3, with D perhaps matching TRBD1 (5 bases). Looked up from germline, CDR1 is MDHEN and CDR2 is SYDVKM. The CDR3 loop spans 14 amino acids. V lost 6 bases and J 5 bases, leaving 14 bases between the germline ends. CDR3 nucleotide sequence: TGTGCCAGCAGCCCTCGGGACTCCAGAAACACCATATATTTT. Protein sequence: CASSPRDSRNTIYF. Full variable domain (outside the CDR3, taken from reference TRBV28 and TRBJ1-3): DVKVTQSSRYLVKRTGEKVFLECVQDMDHENMFWYRQDPGLGLRLIYFSYDVKMKEKGDIPEGYSVSREKKERFSLILESASTNQTSMYLCASSPRDSRNTIYFGEGSWLTVV.

The chain uses TRBV29-1 and TRBJ1-5; TRBD1 might be the D (5 bases). The CDR3 loop spans 12 amino acids. Per germline, CDR1 SQVTM and CDR2 ANQGSEA. The ends were cut back, 4 bases at V and 4 bases at J, with 8 bases in the middle. The CDR3 reads CSVGQKNQPQHF. The CDR3 nucleotides read TGCAGCGTTGGACAGAAGAATCAGCCCCAGCATTTT.

Only a few counts were recorded for this clonotype. The chain carries TRBV6-6 and TRBJ2-1; D may be TRBD1 or TRBD2 (5 bases each). The J call is in doubt because the DNA end fits TRBJ2-7 better. CDR1 is MNHNY and CDR2 is SVGAGI in the germline V gene (reference sequence). The CDR3 has 15 residues. The CDR3 region has the DNA TGTGCCAGCAGTTACTCGAGTGGGGGTGTTTACGAGCAGTACTTC. Translated, it gives CASSYSSGGVYEQYF.

This clonotype was observed a few times. The genes are TRBV29-1 and TRBJ2-1; 9 bases align to TRBD2. This CDR3 region has 15 residues. Trimming took 6 bases from V and 3 from J; bases not matched to a gene: 9. Germline V CDR1 and CDR2: SQVTM, ANQGSEA. Written as DNA, the CDR3 is TGCAGCGTGGAGGGCGGGGGGGCCTTCTACAATGAGCAGTTCTTC. This gives the protein CSVEGGGAFYNEQFF.

The V and J genes are TRBV13 and TRBJ2-3, with D perhaps TRBD2 (6 bases). CDR1 is PRHDT, CDR2 FYEKMQ, per germline (reference sequence). V was trimmed by 3 bases and J by 0 bases, leaving 16 bases between them. CDR3 size: 17 residues. Written as DNA, the CDR3 is TGTGCCAGCAGCTTGGGAGGAGGAGCGGCTAGCACAGATACGCAGTATTTT. Translating it yields CASSLGGGAASTDTQYF.

The genes are TRBV28 and TRBJ2-6; 9 bases are shared with TRBD1. The CDR3 runs 18 residues. Germline CDR1 is MDHEN and CDR2 is SYDVKM. With V trimmed by 6 bases and J by 0 bases, 9 bases remained unmatched. CDR3 DNA: TGTGCCAGCAGCACGGGACAGGGTAGCCTCTCTGGGGCCAACGTCCTGACTTTC. Translating it yields CASSTGQGSLSGANVLTF. Complete variable domain (other parts from reference TRBV28 and TRBJ2-6): DVKVTQSSRYLVKRTGEKVFLECVQDMDHENMFWYRQDPGLGLRLIYFSYDVKMKEKGDIPEGYSVSREKKERFSLILESASTNQTSMYLCASSTGQGSLSGANVLTFGAGSRLTVL.

The chain recombines TRBV3-1 with TRBJ2-4; TRBD2 matches 7 bases. Germline V gene lookup returns CDR1 LGHDT and CDR2 YNNKEL (reference sequence). With 5 bases clipped from V and 1 base from J, the junction kept 8 bases outside the gene matches. The CDR3 runs to 16 residues. CDR3 DNA sequence: TGTGCCAGCAGCGAGAGGGAGGGTTACGCCAAAAACATTCAGTACTTC. Translation: CASSEREGYAKNIQYF.

CDR3 sequence: CASSRGANSNEQFF. The CDR3 nucleotides read TGTGCCAGCAGCCGAGGAGCAAATTCCAATGAGCAGTTCTTC. The genes are TRBV12-3 or TRBV12-4 and TRBJ2-1; D not certain. The CDR3 sequence is 14 residues long. The ends were cut back, 6 bases at V and 6 bases at J, with 15 bases in the middle.

The V and J genes are TRBV29-1 and TRBJ1-2, with 8 bases that match TRBD1. CDR1 and CDR2 from the germline V gene are SQVTM and ANQGSEA. The ends lost 8 bases at V and 8 bases at J; junction bases unmatched: 13. This CDR3 spans 13 amino acids. DNA for the CDR3: TGCAGCCACGGGCCGGACAGGGTCGGAGGCTACACCTTC. This encodes CSHGPDRVGGYTF.

The genes are TRBV12-3 or TRBV12-4 and TRBJ2-1, with 13 nucleotides matching TRBD2. The CDR3 covers 17 residues. J lost 2 bases, V lost 5 bases, and 6 bases had no gene match. CDR3 sequence: CASSLLAGGATYNEQFF. Written as DNA, the CDR3 is TGTGCCAGCAGTCTACTAGCGGGAGGGGCAACCTACAATGAGCAGTTCTTC.

V is TRBV27 and J is TRBJ2-5, with D possibly matching TRBD2 (6 bases). The J call may be incorrect, as the DNA end agrees better with TRBJ2-7. CDR1 is MNHEY and CDR2 is SMNVEV in the germline V gene (reference sequence). CDR3 size: 14 residues. The CDR3 protein is CASSLMGLPYEQYF. DNA for the CDR3: TGTGCCAGCAGTTTAATGGGACTCCCCTACGAGCAGTACTTC.

Concerning this clonotype: The junction departs from the called germline gene at one end, perhaps through a read error. This chain uses TRBV12-3 or TRBV12-4 with TRBJ1-4; the match to TRBD1 covers 9 bases. The CDR3 sequence is 14 residues long. As DNA, the CDR3 is TGTGCCGGCAGTTCCGGGACAGGGCTTGAAAAACTGTTTTTT. Protein sequence: CAGSSGTGLEKLFF.

Turning to this clonotype: The junction does not match germline at one end; this may be a read error. The rearrangement links TRBV27 to TRBJ2-5; 7 bases agree with TRBD1. The CDR3 is 13 amino acids. Germline CDR1 reads MNHEY; CDR2 reads SMNVEV (reference sequence). CDR3 amino acids: CAGRTGSRETQYF. The CDR3 coding sequence is TGTGCCGGCAGGACAGGAAGTCGGGAGACCCAGTACTTC.

This clonotype has just a few counts. The chain carries TRBV7-8 and TRBJ2-3; D gene unclear. This CDR3 has 12 amino acids. The germline V gene has CDR1 SGHVS and CDR2 FQNEAQ. Between the trimmed V and J ends, which lost 5 bases and 6 bases, there was a span of 9 bases. DNA of the CDR3: TGTGCCAGCAGCCACAGCATGGATACGCAGTATTTT. It translates to CASSHSMDTQYF.

This clonotype was detected only a few times. The V call is TRBV18, the J call TRBJ2-2, with D perhaps TRBD2 (5 bases). Trimming took 3 bases from V and 4 from J, leaving 9 bases between them. This CDR3 spans 14 amino acids. The V gene's germline CDR1 is KGHSH and CDR2 LQKENI. The CDR3 nucleotides are TGTGCCAGCTCACCTGGACTGATCACCGGGGAGCTGTTTTTT. Its protein product is CASSPGLITGELFF. The full variable domain, its missing parts supplied by reference TRBV18 and TRBJ2-2, is NAGVMQNPRHLVRRRGQEARLRCSPMKGHSHVYWYRQLPEEGLKFMVYLQKENIIDESGMPKERFSAEFPKEGPSILRIQQVVRGDSAAYFCASSPGLITGELFFGEGSRLTVL.